This T cell receptor beta chain was captured by sequencing in a study of T cell responses to AZD1222 COVID-19 vaccine. Notes on the study in general: Recipients of AZD1222 seropositive at baseline numbered only 6 or 7. At 160-218 and 743-854, vaccine-associated CD4 TCRs were dominant, and they spanned spike. Increases in Spike-specific TCR breadth and depth were seen after two AZD1222 doses. Sampling captured repertoires only after the peak T cell response.

Germline loops: CDR1 SGHDT, CDR2 YYEEEE. The ends were cut back, 7 bases at V and 6 bases at J, with 23 bases in the middle. The CDR3 is made up of 15 amino acids. Sequencing was performed with immunoSEQ multiplex PCR; in TCRdb, only in-frame clones are kept and a portion is missing. Here the sample spans about 140,000 clones, less than 95% being singletons. A remark on this clone: What it binds is not known.

The sequence came from an adult who received the MenACWY meningococcal vaccine as a control. This chain connects TRBV5-6 to TRBJ2-7, with D possibly called TRBD1 or TRBD2 (6 bases each). Source: peripheral blood, taken 28 days after the second dose of the MenACWY control vaccine. The DNA of the CDR3 is TGTGCCAGCGAGAATGGGGGCAGGAGGGCATCCGAGCAGTACTTC. The encoded protein is CASENGGRRASEQYF.